The rows below give T cell receptor beta chains drawn from one sample of a study of cytomegalovirus exposure and HLA in healthy donors. Here immunoSEQ multiplex PCR was the method, and the copy in TCRdb shows in-frame clones only, minus some. Counted here are 210,000 or so clones, over 70% occurring once; the ten biggest clones make up 0.71%. The sequencing sample was made of PBMCs. The receptors here all came from a boy under 10 years old in good health and CMV-seronegative. Each CDR3 is given with its conserved first and last residue.

TRBV27	TRBJ1-1	12	CASGRVNTEAFF
TRBV11-1	TRBJ2-2	15	CASTLNRGNTGELFF
TRBV5-1	TRBJ1-6	15	CASSLAGGINSPLHF
TRBV9	TRBJ1-4	15	CASSGTGTLHEKLFF
TRBV7-9	TRBJ2-7	13	CASSRDGACAQYF
TRBV5-4	TRBJ2-1	15	CATTEAGDIANEQFF
TRBV4-1	TRBJ2-7	14	CASSPRTGSYEQYF
TRBV7-9	TRBJ1-2	17	CASSSGDRVFGVYGYTF
TRBV6-5	TRBJ1-1	13	CASLGQDNTEAFF
TRBV9	TRBJ2-6	19	CASSERLDRGLRGANVLTF
TRBV2	TRBJ2-6	14	CASCGDPGANVLTF
TRBV28	TRBJ2-1	16	CASSSRLAGGDNEQFF
TRBV5-6	TRBJ2-7	15	CASSLWQGAPVEQYF
TRBV19	TRBJ2-1	14	CASSIRLALNEQFF